The entry below gives a single T cell receptor (beta chain) sequence along with its context. V lost 7 bases and J lost 1, with 10 bases in between. This CDR3 contains 13 residues. This sample is drawn from a study of blood T cell repertoires in COVID-19. Measured with immunoSEQ multiplex PCR; TCRdb has only the in-frame clones, and not every one. The table has 210,000 or so clones, roughly 90% seen once. The receptor was derived from a man aged 50 or older with acute or convalescent COVID-19. Sequenced: peripheral blood. This chain connects TRBV12-3 or TRBV12-4 to TRBJ1-1; possibly TRBD1 for D (6 bases). CDR3 in DNA: TGTGCCAGCACCCCGACAGGGAACACTGAAGCTTTCTTT. Translating it yields CASTPTGNTEAFF.